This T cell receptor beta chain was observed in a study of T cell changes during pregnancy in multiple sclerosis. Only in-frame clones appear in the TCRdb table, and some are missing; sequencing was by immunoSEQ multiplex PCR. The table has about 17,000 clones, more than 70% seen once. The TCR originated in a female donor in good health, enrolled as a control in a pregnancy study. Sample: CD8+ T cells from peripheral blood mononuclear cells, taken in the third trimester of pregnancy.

The CDR3, as DNA: TGTGCCAGTAGTATGGGGATAGCGGCCGGGGAGCTGTTTTTT. Its protein product is CASSMGIAAGELFF. V usage is TRBV19 and J usage is TRBJ2-2, with TRBD2 as a possible D gene (6 bases). Germline V gene sequence: CDR1 LNHDA, CDR2 SQIVND (reference sequence). The CDR3 has 14 amino acids. Trimming cost V 3 bases and J 6 bases, with 11 bases left between them.